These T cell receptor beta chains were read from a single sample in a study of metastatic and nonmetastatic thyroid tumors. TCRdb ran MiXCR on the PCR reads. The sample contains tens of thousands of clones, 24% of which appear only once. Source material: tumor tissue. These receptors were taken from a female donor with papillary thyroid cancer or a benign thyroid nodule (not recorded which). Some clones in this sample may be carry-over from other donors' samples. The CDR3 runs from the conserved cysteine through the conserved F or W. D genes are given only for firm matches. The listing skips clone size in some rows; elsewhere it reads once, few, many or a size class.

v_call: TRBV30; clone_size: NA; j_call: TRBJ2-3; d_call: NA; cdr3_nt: TGTGCCTGGAGTGTCGGGAGCCGTGTAGATACGCAGTATTTT; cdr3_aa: CAWSVGSRVDTQYF
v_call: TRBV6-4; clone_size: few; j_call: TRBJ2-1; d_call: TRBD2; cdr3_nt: TGTGCCAGCAGTGACTCTGGGCGGGAGTTAATCCATGAGCAGTTATTC; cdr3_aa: CASSDSGRELIHEQLF
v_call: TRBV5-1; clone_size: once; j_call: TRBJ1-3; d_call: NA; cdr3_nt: TGCGCCAGCAGCCCCGGCCCCGGTGGAGGAAACACCATATATTTT; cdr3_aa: CASSPGPGGGNTIYF
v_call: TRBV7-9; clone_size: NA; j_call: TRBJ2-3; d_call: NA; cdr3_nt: TGTGCCAGCAGCTCCACGGGGGCGGCAGATACGCAGTATTTT; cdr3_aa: CASSSTGAADTQYF
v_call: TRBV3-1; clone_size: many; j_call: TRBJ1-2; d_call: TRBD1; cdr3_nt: TGTGCCAGCAGCCGCCAGGGGGCGGGGAACTATGGCTACACCTTC; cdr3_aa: CASSRQGAGNYGYTF
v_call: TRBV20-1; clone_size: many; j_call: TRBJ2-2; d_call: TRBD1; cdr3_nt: TGCAGTGCTAGAGTAACAGGGGGCAAGAGCACCGGGGAGCTGTTTTTT; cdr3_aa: CSARVTGGKSTGELFF
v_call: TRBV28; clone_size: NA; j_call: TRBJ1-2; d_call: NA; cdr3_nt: TGTGCCAGCAGTTTTGAGGCCAGCCAGGGCTACACCTTC; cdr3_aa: CASSFEASQGYTF
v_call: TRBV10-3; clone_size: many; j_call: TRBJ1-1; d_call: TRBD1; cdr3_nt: TGTGCCATCAGCCCTACAGGGGAGGGCACTGAAGCTTTCTTT; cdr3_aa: CAISPTGEGTEAFF
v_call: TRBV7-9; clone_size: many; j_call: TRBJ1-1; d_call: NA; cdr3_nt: TGTGCCAGCAGTTCGGACGGGGACACTGAAGCTTTCTTT; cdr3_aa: CASSSDGDTEAFF
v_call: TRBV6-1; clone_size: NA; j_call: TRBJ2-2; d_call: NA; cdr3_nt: TGTGCCGGCAGTGAAGACGATGGAGGTGCCTACGAGCTGTTTTTT; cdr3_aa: CAGSEDDGGAYELFF
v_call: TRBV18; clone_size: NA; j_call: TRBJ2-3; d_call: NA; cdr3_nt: TGTGCCAGCTCATTGTGGGGGAGAGGCACAGATACGCAGTATTTT; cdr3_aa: CASSLWGRGTDTQYF
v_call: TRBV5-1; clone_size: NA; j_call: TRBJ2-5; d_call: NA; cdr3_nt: TGCGCCAGCAGCTTCAACGGCCAGAGCCAAGAGACCCAGTACTTC; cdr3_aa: CASSFNGQSQETQYF
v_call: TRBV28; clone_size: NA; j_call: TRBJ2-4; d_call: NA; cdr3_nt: TGTGCCAGCAGATCGGGCCCGTCGCAAAACATTCAGTACTTC; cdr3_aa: CASRSGPSQNIQYF